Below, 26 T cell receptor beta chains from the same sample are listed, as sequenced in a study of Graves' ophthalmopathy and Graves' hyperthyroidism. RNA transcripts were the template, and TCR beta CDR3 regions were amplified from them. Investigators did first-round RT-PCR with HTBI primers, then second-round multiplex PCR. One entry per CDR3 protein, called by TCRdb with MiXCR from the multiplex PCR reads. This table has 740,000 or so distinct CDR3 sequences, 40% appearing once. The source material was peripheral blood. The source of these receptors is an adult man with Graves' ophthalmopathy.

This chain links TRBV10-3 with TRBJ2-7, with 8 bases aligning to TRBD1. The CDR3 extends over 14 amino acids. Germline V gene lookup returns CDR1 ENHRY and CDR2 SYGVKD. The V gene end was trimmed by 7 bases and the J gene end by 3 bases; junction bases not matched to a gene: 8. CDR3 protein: CAINPGQVVYEQYF. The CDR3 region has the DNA TGTGCCATCAACCCGGGACAGGTCGTCTACGAGCAGTACTTC.

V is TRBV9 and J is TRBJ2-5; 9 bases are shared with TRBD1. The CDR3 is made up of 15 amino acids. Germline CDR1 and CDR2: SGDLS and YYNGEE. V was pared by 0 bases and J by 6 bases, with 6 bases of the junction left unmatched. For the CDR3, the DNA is TGTGCCAGCAGCGTAGGCGGGACAGGGATGCAGACCCAGTACTTC. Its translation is CASSVGGTGMQTQYF.

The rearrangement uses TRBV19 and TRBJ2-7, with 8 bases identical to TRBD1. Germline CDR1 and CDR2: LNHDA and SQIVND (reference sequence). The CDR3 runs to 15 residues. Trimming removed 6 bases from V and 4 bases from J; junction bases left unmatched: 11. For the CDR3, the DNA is TGTGCCAGTAGCAGTATCGGGACAGGATGGTACGAGCAGTACTTC. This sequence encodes CASSSIGTGWYEQYF. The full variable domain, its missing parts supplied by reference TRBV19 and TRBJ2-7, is DGGITQSPKYLFRKEGQNVTLSCEQNLNHDAMYWYRQDPGQGLRLIYYSQIVNDFQKGDIAEGYSVSREKKESFPLTVTSAQKNPTAFYLCASSSIGTGWYEQYFGPGTRLTVT.

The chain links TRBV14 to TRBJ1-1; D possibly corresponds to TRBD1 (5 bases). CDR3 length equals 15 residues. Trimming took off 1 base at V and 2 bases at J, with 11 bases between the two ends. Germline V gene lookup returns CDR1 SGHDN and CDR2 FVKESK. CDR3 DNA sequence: TGTGCCAGCAGCCAAGGTCAGGGCTACAACACTGAAGCTTTCTTT. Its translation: CASSQGQGYNTEAFF.

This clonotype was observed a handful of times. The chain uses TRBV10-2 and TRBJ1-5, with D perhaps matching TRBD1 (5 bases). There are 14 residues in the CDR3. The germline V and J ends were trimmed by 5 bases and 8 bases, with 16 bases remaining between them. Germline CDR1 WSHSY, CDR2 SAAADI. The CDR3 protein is CASSLRDPREPQHF. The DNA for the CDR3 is TGCGCCAGCAGTCTCCGGGACCCTCGGGAGCCCCAGCATTTT.

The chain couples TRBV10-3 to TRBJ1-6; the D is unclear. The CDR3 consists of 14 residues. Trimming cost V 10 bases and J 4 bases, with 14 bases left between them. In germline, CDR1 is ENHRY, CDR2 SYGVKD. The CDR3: CASRPAPYNSPLHF. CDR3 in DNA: TGTGCCAGCAGGCCAGCCCCTTATAATTCACCCCTCCACTTT.

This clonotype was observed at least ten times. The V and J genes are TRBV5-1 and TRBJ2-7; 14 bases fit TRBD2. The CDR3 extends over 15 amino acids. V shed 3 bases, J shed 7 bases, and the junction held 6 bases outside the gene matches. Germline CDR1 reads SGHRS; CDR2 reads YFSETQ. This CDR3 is CASSSGLAGVGEQYF. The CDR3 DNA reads TGCGCCAGCAGCTCGGGACTAGCGGGAGTTGGAGAGCAGTACTTC.

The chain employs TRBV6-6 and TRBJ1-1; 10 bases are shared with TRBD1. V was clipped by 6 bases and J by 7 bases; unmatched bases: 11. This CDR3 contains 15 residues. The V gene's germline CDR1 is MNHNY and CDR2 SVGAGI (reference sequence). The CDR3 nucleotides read TGTGCCAGCAGGACGAGATGGGGACAGGGGAGTGAAGCTTTCTTT. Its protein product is CASRTRWGQGSEAFF.

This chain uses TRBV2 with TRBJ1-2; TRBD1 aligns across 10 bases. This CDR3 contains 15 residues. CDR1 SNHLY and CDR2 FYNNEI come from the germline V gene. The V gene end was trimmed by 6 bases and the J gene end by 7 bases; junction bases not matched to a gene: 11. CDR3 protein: CASSLRRDRGLGYTF. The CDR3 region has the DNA TGTGCCAGCAGCCTACGGAGGGACAGGGGCCTTGGCTACACCTTC.

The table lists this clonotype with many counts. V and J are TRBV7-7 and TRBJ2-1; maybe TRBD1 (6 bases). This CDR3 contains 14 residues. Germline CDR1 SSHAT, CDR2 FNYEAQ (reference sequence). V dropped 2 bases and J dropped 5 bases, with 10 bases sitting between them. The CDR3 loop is CASSLSGTNNEQFF. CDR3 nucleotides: TGTGCCAGCAGCTTAAGTGGGACAAACAATGAGCAGTTCTTC.

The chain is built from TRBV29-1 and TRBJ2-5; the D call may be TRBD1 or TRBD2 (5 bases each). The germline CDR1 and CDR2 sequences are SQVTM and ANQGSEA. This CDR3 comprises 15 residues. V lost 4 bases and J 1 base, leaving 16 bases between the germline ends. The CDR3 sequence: CSVVGDGASQETQYF. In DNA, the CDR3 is TGCAGCGTTGTCGGGGATGGGGCCAGCCAAGAGACCCAGTACTTC.

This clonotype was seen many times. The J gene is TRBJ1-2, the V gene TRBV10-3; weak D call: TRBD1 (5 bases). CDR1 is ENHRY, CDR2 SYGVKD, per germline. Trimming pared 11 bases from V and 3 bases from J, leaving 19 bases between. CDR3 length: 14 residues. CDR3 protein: CAVGGTDGDYGYTF. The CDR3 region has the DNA TGTGCCGTCGGGGGTACGGACGGTGACTATGGCTACACCTTC.

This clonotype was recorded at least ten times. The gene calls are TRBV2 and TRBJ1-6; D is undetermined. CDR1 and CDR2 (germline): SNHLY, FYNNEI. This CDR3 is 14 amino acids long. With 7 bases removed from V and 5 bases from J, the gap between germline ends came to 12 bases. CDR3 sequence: CASMGQSNNSPLHF. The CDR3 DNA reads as TGTGCCAGCATGGGCCAGTCGAATAATTCACCCCTCCACTTT.

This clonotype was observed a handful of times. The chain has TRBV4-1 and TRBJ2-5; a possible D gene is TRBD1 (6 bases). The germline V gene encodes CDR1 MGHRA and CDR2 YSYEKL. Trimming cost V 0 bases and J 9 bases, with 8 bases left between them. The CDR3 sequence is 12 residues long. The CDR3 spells CASSQEQGAQYF. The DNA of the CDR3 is TGCGCCAGCAGCCAAGAACAGGGTGCCCAGTACTTC.

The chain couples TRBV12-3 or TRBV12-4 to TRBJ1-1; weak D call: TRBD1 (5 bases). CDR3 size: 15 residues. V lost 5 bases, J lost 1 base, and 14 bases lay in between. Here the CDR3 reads CASSNRRGRNTEAFF. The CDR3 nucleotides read TGTGCCAGCAGTAATCGACGGGGCAGGAACACTGAAGCTTTCTTT.

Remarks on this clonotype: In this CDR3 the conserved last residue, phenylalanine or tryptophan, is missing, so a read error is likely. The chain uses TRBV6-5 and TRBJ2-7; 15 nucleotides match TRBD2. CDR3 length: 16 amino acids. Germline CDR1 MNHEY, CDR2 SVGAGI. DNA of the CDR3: TGTGCCACCAGTGACGGGACTAGCGGGAGGTCGTACGAGCAGTACTCC. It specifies CATSDGTSGRSYEQYS.

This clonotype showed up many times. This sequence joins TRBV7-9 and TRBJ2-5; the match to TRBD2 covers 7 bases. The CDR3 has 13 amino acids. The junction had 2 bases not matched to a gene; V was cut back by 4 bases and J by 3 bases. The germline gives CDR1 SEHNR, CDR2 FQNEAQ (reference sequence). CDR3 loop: CASSSGTKETQYF. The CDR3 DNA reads TGTGCCAGCAGCTCAGGGACTAAAGAGACCCAGTACTTC. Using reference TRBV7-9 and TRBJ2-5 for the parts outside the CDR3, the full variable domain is DTGVSQNPRHKITKRGQNVTFRCDPISEHNRLYWYRQTLGQGPEFLTYFQNEAQLEKSRLLSDRFSAERPKGSFSTLEIQRTEQGDSAMYLCASSSGTKETQYFGPGTRLLVL.

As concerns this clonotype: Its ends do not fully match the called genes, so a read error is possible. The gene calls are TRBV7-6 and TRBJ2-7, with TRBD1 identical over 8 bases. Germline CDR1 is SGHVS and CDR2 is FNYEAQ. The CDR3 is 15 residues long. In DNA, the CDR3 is TGCGCCAGCAGCCAGAAGCAGGGGGCGAGGGACGAGCAGTACTTC. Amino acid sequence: CASSQKQGARDEQYF.

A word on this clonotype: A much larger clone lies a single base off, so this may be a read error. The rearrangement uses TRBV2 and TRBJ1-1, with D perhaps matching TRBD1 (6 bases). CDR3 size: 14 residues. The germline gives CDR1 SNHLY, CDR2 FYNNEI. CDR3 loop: CVSGQGSMNTEAFF. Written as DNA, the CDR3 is TGTGTCAGCGGTCAGGGGTCAATGAACACTGAAGCTTTCTTT.

For the CDR3, the DNA is TGCAGCGTTCCCACAGGGGGACGGGACTATGGCTACACCTTC. Protein sequence: CSVPTGGRDYGYTF. This sequence joins TRBV29-1 and TRBJ1-2, with TRBD1 matching 8 bases. CDR3 length equals 14 residues. V shed 5 bases, J shed 3 bases, and the junction held 8 bases outside the gene matches. CDR1 is SQVTM and CDR2 is ANQGSEA in the germline V gene. Based on the CDR3 plus reference TRBV29-1 and TRBJ1-2, the full variable domain is SAVISQKPSRDICQRGTSLTIQCQVDSQVTMMFWYRQQPGQSLTLIATANQGSEATYESGFVIDKFPISRPNLTFSTLTVSNMSPEDSSIYLCSVPTGGRDYGYTFGSGTRLTVV.

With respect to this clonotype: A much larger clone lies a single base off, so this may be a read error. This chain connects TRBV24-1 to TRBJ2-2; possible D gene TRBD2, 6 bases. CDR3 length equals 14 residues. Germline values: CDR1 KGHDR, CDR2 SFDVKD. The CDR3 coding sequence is TGTGCCACCAGTGACCGACCCAGCACCGGGGGGCTGTTTTTT. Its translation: CATSDRPSTGGLFF.

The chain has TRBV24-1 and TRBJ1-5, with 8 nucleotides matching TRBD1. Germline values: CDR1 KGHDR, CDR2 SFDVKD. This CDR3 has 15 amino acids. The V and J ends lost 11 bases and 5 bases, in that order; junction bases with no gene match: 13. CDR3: CASSLETGVYQPQHF. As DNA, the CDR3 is TGTGCCAGCAGCCTGGAGACAGGGGTTTATCAGCCCCAGCATTTT.

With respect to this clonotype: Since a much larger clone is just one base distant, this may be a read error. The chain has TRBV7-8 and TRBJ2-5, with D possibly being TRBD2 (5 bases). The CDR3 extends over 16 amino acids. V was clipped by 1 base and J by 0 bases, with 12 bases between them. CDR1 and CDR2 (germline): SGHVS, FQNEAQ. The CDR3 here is CASSLGISVYQETQYF. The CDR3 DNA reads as TGTGCCAGCAGCTTAGGGATTAGCGTGTACCAAGAGACCCAGTACTTC.

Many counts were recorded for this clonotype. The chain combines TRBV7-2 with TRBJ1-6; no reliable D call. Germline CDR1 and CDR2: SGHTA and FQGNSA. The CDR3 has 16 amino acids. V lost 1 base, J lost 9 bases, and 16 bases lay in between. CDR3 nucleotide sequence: TGTGCCAGCAGCTTAGTTCTGAGAGCGGGTGGTTCACCCCTCCACTTT. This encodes CASSLVLRAGGSPLHF.

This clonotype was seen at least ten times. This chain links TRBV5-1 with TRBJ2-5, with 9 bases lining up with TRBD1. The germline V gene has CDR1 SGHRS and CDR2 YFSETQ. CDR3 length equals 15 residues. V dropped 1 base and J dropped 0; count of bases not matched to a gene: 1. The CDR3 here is CASSLRTGDQETQYF. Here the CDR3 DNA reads TGCGCCAGCAGCTTGAGGACAGGGGACCAAGAGACCCAGTACTTC.

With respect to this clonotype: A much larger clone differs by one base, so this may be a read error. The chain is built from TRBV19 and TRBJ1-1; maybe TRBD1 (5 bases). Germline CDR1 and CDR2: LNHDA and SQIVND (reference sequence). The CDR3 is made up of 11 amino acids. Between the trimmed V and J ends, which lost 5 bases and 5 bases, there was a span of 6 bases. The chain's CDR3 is CASSGATEAFF. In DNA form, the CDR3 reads TGTGCCAGTAGTGGGGCGACTGAAGCTTTCTTT.